This TCR beta chain was observed in a study of siplizumab effects on memory and regulatory T cells. For this clone: The antigen remains unidentified.

Study-wide results and caveats: The majority of clones, roughly 80-95% of proliferating CD4+ or CD8+ clones, lacked an assignable naive or memory phenotype. A minor fraction of alloreactive clones, and no more, mapped to unstimulated subsets. Siplizumab significantly lowered the alloreactive sequences that could be traced to unstimulated CD4+ memory cells.

Generated by immunoSEQ multiplex PCR, the TCRdb table keeps only in-frame clones and is missing some. Of some 120,000 clones listed, 85% to 95% are singletons. The V gene end was trimmed by 4 bases and the J gene end by 1 base; junction bases not matched to a gene: 3. CDR3 length: 14 amino acids. Per the germline V gene, CDR1 is LGHNA and CDR2 is YSLEER. The receptor was isolated from a human donor in good health. The chain recombines TRBV4-3 with TRBJ1-1, with 7 bases matching TRBD1. The specimen was non-Treg CD4+ T cells sorted from blood. The DNA for the CDR3 is TGCGCCAGCAGCCGAGGACAGGAGAACACTGAAGCTTTCTTT. This encodes CASSRGQENTEAFF.